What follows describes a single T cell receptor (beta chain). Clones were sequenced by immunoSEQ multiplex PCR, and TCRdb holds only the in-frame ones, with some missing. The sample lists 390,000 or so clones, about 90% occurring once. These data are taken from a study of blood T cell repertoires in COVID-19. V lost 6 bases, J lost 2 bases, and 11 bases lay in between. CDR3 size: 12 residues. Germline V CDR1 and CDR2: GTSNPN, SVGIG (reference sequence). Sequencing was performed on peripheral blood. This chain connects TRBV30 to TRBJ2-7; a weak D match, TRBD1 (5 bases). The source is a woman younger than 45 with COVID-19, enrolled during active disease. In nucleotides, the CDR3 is TGTGCCTGCCAGACAGTGACCTACGAGCAGTACTTC. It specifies CACQTVTYEQYF.